This TCR beta chain was retrieved from a study of identical twins. Findings and caveats of the study: Fewer insertions marked abundant cord blood beta clonotypes; young adult naive trended weakly, memory not at all.

The CDR3 extends over 14 amino acids. After removal of 8 bases from V and 3 bases from J, the junction contained 8 bases not matched to a gene. This clonotype was seen a handful of times. Its antigen is still unknown. MiXCR was run by TCRdb on the 5' RACE reads, yielding one entry per CDR3 protein. The sample lists approximately 190,000 distinct CDR3 sequences; approximately 15% were seen once. The same specimen was also included in a second study, on T cells expressing NK-cell markers. This second study notes: Dominant NKG2C+ clonotypes in roughly six donors made up roughly 1.0-7.0% of CD8+ T cells. Whether expanded NKG2C+ T cell clones recognized HCMV stayed uncertain.

This receptor was obtained from a woman younger than 35 in good health. The rearrangement uses TRBV12-3 or TRBV12-4 and TRBJ2-5; 8 bases agree with TRBD2. Sequencing was carried out using CD8+ T cells sorted from blood. Written as DNA, the CDR3 is TGTGCCAGCGGGCCCGTTAGCGGGGAAGAGACCCAGTACTTC. It translates to CASGPVSGEETQYF.